What follows describes a single TCR beta chain. These data come from a study of blood T cell repertoires in COVID-19. V lost 2 bases, J lost 2 bases, and 14 bases stayed unmatched. Germline lookup yields CDR1 MNHEY and CDR2 SVGEGT. The CDR3 is 20 residues long. Sequenced by immunoSEQ multiplex PCR; TCRdb stores in-frame clones only, minus some. The profile shows more than 65,000 clones, 79% of them singletons. The sequence was obtained from a woman aged 45-59 years with acute or convalescent COVID-19. This chain connects TRBV6-2 or TRBV6-3 to TRBJ2-7; 14 bases align to TRBD2. The sample taken for sequencing was peripheral blood. CDR3 sequence (DNA): TGTGCCAGCAGTTACGAAATAGTAGGACTAGCGGGAGGTCCCCCCTACGAGCAGTACTTC. As protein: CASSYEIVGLAGGPPYEQYF.